This TCR beta chain was documented in a study of OX40 agonist ivuxolimab in advanced cancers. On the study more broadly: Under the entry rules, prior anti-PD-1, anti-PD-L1 or anti-CTLA-4 therapy was allowed, and approximately 40% had some.

Peripheral blood came from all dose cohorts at three timepoints. A word on this clone: The antigen is unknown.

Whole-study findings and limits: The study observed clonal expansion of CD4+ and CD8+ blood T cells by week 6 at 0.1 to 3.0 mg/kg.

TCRdb keeps only in-frame clones here, not all; method: immunoSEQ multiplex PCR. The table lists roughly 99,000 clones, approximately 90% of them singletons. The receptor's source is an adult with an advanced solid tumor such as melanoma, head and neck, liver or kidney cancer. The starting material was CD4+ or CD8+ T cells sorted from blood, obtained in a trial of the OX40 agonist ivuxolimab.

CDR3 sequence: CASRLRGLPPRRRRENTGELFF. The CDR3 bases are TGTGCAAGTCGCTTAAGGGGGCTCCCACCCAGACGCCGGCGGGAGAACACCGGGGAGCTGTTTTTT. This sequence joins TRBV12-2 and TRBJ2-2; the D segment call TRBD1 is taken from the table without a DNA check. TRBV12-2 is termed a pseudogene. The CDR3 contains 22 residues.